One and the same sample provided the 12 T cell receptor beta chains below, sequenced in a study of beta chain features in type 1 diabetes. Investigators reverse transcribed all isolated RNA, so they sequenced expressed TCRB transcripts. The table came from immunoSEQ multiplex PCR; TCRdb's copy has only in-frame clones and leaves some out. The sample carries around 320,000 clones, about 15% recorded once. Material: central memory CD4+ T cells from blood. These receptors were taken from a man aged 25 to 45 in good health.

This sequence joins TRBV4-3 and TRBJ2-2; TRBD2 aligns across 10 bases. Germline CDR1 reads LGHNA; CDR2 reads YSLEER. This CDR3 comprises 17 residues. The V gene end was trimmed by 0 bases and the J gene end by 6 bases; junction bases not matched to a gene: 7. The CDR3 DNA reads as TGCGCCAGCAGCCAAGATCGGAGCGGGAGGGCCCCCGGGGAGCTGTTTTTT. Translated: CASSQDRSGRAPGELFF.

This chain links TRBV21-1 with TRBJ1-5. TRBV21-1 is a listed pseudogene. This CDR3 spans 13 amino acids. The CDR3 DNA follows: TGTGCCAGCAGCAAGGGTAGGCGTCAGCCCCAGCATTTT. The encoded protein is CASSKGRRQPQHF.

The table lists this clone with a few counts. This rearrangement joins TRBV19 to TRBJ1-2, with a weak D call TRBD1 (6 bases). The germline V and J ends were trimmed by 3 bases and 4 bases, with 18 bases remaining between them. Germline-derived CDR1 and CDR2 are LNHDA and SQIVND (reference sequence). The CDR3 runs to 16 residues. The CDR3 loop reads CASSIRVDSTIYGYTF. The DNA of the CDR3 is TGTGCCAGTAGTATTCGCGTGGACAGCACAATCTATGGCTACACCTTC.

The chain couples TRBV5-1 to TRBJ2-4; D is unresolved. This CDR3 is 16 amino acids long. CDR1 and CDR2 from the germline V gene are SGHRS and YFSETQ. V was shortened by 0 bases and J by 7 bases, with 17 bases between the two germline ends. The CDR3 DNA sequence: TGCGCCAGCAGCTTGGACCCTAACTCGGTGGCGAACATTCAGTACTTC. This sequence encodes CASSLDPNSVANIQYF.

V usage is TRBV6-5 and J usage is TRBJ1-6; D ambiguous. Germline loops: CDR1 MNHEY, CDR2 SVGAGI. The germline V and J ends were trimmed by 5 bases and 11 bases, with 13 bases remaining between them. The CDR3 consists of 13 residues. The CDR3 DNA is TGTGCCAGCAGTGAAAGCAGGTCGGCACCCCTCCACTTT. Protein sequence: CASSESRSAPLHF.

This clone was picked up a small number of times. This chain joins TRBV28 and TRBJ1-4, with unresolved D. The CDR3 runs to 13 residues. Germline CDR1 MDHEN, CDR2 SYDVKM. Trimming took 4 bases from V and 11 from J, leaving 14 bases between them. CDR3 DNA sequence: TGTGCCAGCAGTTCGACTGGGTCGCGGAAACTGTTTTTT. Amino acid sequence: CASSSTGSRKLFF.

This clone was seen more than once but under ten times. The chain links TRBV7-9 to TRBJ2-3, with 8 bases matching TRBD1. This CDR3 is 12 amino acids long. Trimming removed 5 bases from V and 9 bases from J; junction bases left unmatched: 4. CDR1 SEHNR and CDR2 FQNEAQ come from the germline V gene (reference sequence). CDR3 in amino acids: CASSAGGGTQYF. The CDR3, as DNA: TGTGCCAGCAGCGCAGGGGGCGGCACGCAGTATTTT.

In DNA, the CDR3 is TGTGCCAGCAGTTACTCGAGGAGCATGATGGGCTACACCTTC. This encodes CASSYSRSMMGYTF. The chain has TRBV6-6 and TRBJ1-2; D not certain. Looked up from germline, CDR1 is MNHNY and CDR2 is SVGAGI (reference sequence). CDR3 length equals 14 residues. V gave up 0 bases and J gave up 8 bases, with 13 bases separating them.

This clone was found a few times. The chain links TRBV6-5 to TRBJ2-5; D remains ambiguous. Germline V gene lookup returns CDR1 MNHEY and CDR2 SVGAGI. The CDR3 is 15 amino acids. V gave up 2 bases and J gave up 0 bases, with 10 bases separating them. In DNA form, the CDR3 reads TGTGCCAGCAGTTACGATGGAAAGTACCAAGAGACCCAGTACTTC. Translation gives CASSYDGKYQETQYF.

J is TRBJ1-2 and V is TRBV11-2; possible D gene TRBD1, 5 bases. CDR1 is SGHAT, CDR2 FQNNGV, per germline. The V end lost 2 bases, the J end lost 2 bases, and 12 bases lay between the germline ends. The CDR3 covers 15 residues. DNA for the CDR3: TGTGCCAGCAGCTTAAGATCGCGACAGAACTATGGCTACACCTTC. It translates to CASSLRSRQNYGYTF.

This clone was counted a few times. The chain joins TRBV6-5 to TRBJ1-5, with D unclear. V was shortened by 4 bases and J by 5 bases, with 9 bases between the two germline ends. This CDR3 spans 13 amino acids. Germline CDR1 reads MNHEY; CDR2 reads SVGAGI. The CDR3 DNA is TGTGCCAGCAGTTTCGGAGGGTATCAGCCCCAGCATTTT. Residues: CASSFGGYQPQHF.

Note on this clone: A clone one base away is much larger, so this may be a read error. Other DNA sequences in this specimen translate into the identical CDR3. The CDR3 DNA is TGTGCCAGCAGCCCGCGGGGCGGGCACAACACCGGGGAACTGTTTTTT. Protein product: CASSPRGGHNTGELFF. V usage is TRBV7-2 and J usage is TRBJ2-2; D might be TRBD2 (6 bases). Germline assignment: CDR1 SGHTA and CDR2 FQGNSA. The CDR3 is made up of 16 amino acids.